The 13 T cell receptor beta chains presented below share a single source sample, sequenced in a study of beta chain features in type 1 diabetes. Study-wide results and caveats: There was a moderate but significant shortening of TCRB CDR3s in all four CD4+ subsets of Type 1 diabetes patients.

Their cognate antigens are unknown. The whole isolated RNA underwent reverse transcription, so sequencing captured expressed TCRB transcripts. The assay was immunoSEQ multiplex PCR, and TCRdb's table has in-frame clones only and misses some. Of over 200,000 clones in the sample, roughly 11% are singletons; the top ten hold 0.017%. The material sequenced was naive CD4+ T cells from blood. The receptors were gathered from a man aged 25-45 years with type 1 diabetes.

This chain links TRBV5-1 with TRBJ1-2; 8 bases line up with TRBD1. J gave up 6 bases and V 1 base, and 5 bases lay outside the gene matches. Germline CDR1 reads SGHRS; CDR2 reads YFSETQ. The CDR3 is made up of 14 amino acids. DNA of the CDR3: TGCGCCAGCAGCTTGAGGACAGGGACGAATGGCTACACCTTC. Its translation is CASSLRTGTNGYTF. Filled out from reference TRBV5-1 and TRBJ1-2, the complete variable domain reads KAGVTQTPRYLIKTRGQQVTLSCSPISGHRSVSWYQQTPGQGLQFLFEYFSETQRNKGNFPGRFSGRQFSNSRSEMNVSTLELGDSALYLCASSLRTGTNGYTFGSGTRLTVV.

This clone was detected only a few times. The genes are TRBV11-2 and TRBJ2-2; tentative D call: TRBD2 (7 bases). This CDR3 is built from 15 residues. V was trimmed by 11 bases and J by 2 bases, leaving 18 bases between them. Germline CDR1 SGHAT, CDR2 FQNNGV. The CDR3 DNA reads as TGTGCCTCCAGAGGGGGGGCTCTCAACACCGGGGAGCTGTTTTTT. Translation: CASRGGALNTGELFF.

The gene calls are TRBV5-1 and TRBJ2-5; D may be TRBD1 (6 bases). V dropped 2 bases and J dropped 4 bases, with 15 bases sitting between them. CDR1 is SGHRS, CDR2 YFSETQ, per germline. The CDR3 is 15 amino acids. The CDR3 region is CASSFPGARAETQYF. The DNA of the CDR3 is TGCGCCAGCAGCTTCCCAGGGGCGCGGGCAGAGACCCAGTACTTC. Full variable domain (rest looked up from reference TRBV5-1 and TRBJ2-5): KAGVTQTPRYLIKTRGQQVTLSCSPISGHRSVSWYQQTPGQGLQFLFEYFSETQRNKGNFPGRFSGRQFSNSRSEMNVSTLELGDSALYLCASSFPGARAETQYFGPGTRLLVL.

In its sample, this clone was seen a few times. CDR3 sequence (DNA): TGTGCCAGCAGCTTGTTAGCGGGAAGCTCCTACAATGAGCAGTTCTTC. Protein: CASSLLAGSSYNEQFF. This chain links TRBV5-6 with TRBJ2-1, with 8 bases that match TRBD2. The germline CDR1 and CDR2 sequences are SGHDT and YYEEEE. With 1 base clipped from V and 0 bases from J, the junction kept 3 bases outside the gene matches. The CDR3 is 16 amino acids.

This clone was seen a few times. The CDR3 protein is CATSTQKGGTGELFF. CDR3 nucleotides: TGTGCCACCTCCACACAAAAAGGCGGCACCGGGGAGCTGTTTTTT. The gene calls are TRBV15 and TRBJ2-2; D is unresolved. This CDR3 has 15 amino acids. V was pared by 8 bases and J by 4 bases, with 17 bases between. From germline, CDR1 is LNHNV and CDR2 YYDKDF (reference sequence).

This clone came up a few times. The chain has TRBV5-1 and TRBJ2-5, with 7 positions matching TRBD2. This CDR3 has 14 residues. V lost 4 bases and J lost 5; bases outside the gene matches: 8. Germline CDR1 and CDR2: SGHRS and YFSETQ. The CDR3 DNA follows: TGCGCCAGCAGCGATGCCGGGACTACTGAGACCCAGTACTTC. The encoded protein is CASSDAGTTETQYF.

CDR3 coding DNA: TGTGCCAGCAGCTCCGGGACAGGCTCCTACGAGCAGTACTTC. Translated: CASSSGTGSYEQYF. The gene calls are TRBV7-9 and TRBJ2-7; 8 bases fit TRBD1. This CDR3 spans 14 amino acids. J gave up 0 bases and V 4 bases, and 2 bases lay outside the gene matches. Germline-derived CDR1 and CDR2 are SEHNR and FQNEAQ (reference sequence).

This clone occurred a few times. This chain connects TRBV6-5 to TRBJ1-2; tentative D call: TRBD1 (5 bases). Germline-derived CDR1 and CDR2 are MNHEY and SVGAGI. This CDR3 is built from 15 residues. Deletions cut 0 bases from V and 8 bases from J, with 16 bases between. In DNA, the CDR3 is TGTGCCAGCAGTTACTCGATGGTCGGGAGGGGAGGCTACACCTTC. This sequence encodes CASSYSMVGRGGYTF.

The table lists this clone with a few counts. The genes are TRBV6-5 and TRBJ2-7; maybe TRBD1 (6 bases). V dropped 5 bases and J dropped 6 bases, with 8 bases sitting between them. Germline CDR1 reads MNHEY; CDR2 reads SVGAGI. The CDR3 extends over 11 amino acids. The chain's CDR3 is CASSLQGEQYF. The CDR3 bases are TGTGCCAGCAGTCTACAGGGCGAGCAGTACTTC.

The table lists this clone with a few counts. V is TRBV28 and J is TRBJ2-7; perhaps TRBD2 as D (5 bases). Trimming left V 2 bases short and J 1 base short, with 18 bases between. The germline gives CDR1 MDHEN, CDR2 SYDVKM. The CDR3 runs to 17 residues. Here the CDR3 DNA reads TGTGCCAGCAGTTTAGTCGGTGTTGTTAGGGAGTCCTACGAGCAGTACTTC. Translated, it gives CASSLVGVVRESYEQYF.

The V and J genes are TRBV5-1 and TRBJ2-1, with 8 bases aligning to TRBD2. The CDR3 is 15 residues long. Trimming at V came to 3 bases and at J to 5 bases, leaving 7 bases not matched to a gene. CDR1 is SGHRS and CDR2 is YFSETQ in the germline V gene. CDR3 sequence reads: CASSWAGTRNNEQFF. The CDR3 coding sequence is TGCGCCAGCAGCTGGGCCGGGACTAGAAACAATGAGCAGTTCTTC.

The chain has TRBV19 and TRBJ1-1; D not certain. The CDR3 extends over 13 amino acids. The germline V gene encodes CDR1 LNHDA and CDR2 SQIVND (reference sequence). V was shortened by 6 bases and J by 4 bases, with 12 bases between the two germline ends. CDR3 sequence reads: CASSLSPLTEAFF. CDR3 in DNA: TGTGCCAGTAGCCTCTCTCCTCTCACTGAAGCTTTCTTT.

The chain links TRBV29-1 to TRBJ2-1; 8 bases are a match to TRBD1. Germline CDR1 and CDR2: SQVTM and ANQGSEA. V was pared by 6 bases and J by 4 bases, with 5 bases of the junction left unmatched. The CDR3 has 13 amino acids. Written as DNA, the CDR3 is TGCAGCGTCCATCGGGACAGGTACAATGAGCAGTTCTTC. Translation gives CSVHRDRYNEQFF.